Reported below is one T cell receptor (beta chain). Its specificity is unknown. Sequenced by immunoSEQ multiplex PCR; TCRdb stores in-frame clones only, minus some. Of around 26,000 clones listed, approximately 80% were seen once; the top ten hold about 20%. The CDR3 covers 16 residues. Each patient's relapse followed autologous stem cell transplantation, and brentuximab vedotin exposure varied. The sample originates from a study of PD-1 blockade in classical Hodgkin lymphoma. On the study more broadly: Nivolumab was administered to patients intravenously at 3 mg/kg every 2 weeks.

Findings and limits, study-wide: Significantly greater TCR diversity emerged by C4D1 in CD4+ cells but not CD8+ cells. Newly diagnosed patients reportedly had lower baseline TCR diversity than healthy donors. The repertoire differences lack a defined cause, possibly disease activity or prior therapy.

This clonotype originated in a human donor with classical Hodgkin lymphoma. Sample: peripheral blood mononuclear cells (PBMCs), taken before the second cycle of nivolumab. The chain employs TRBV12-2 and TRBJ2-7; the D call in the table, TRBD2, was not verified against the DNA. TRBV12-2 counts as a pseudogene. The CDR3: CASRLRLAGLFYEQYF. CDR3 sequence (DNA): TGTGCAAGTCGCTTACGCTTAGCGGGACTCTTCTACGAGCAGTACTTC.